The source of this T cell receptor (beta chain) is a study of blood T cell repertoires in COVID-19. The overall study: Samples representing acute and convalescent COVID-19 were sourced from the United States, Italy and Spain.

Those who participated ranged in age from roughly 18 to 90 years and resided in about 24 US areas. Symptom resolution, clearance, or two negative PCRs marked the recovered donors of Cohort 3. The J segment lost 7 bases and the V segment lost 4 bases, leaving 7 bases of the junction unmatched. The V gene's germline CDR1 is SGHNT and CDR2 YENEEA. The CDR3 is made up of 17 amino acids. Profiling relied on immunoSEQ multiplex PCR, and the TCRdb table lists in-frame clones only, not all of them. The profile covers approximately 440,000 clones, with 90% appearing a single time and under 0.7% taken by the ten largest.

The receptor was isolated from a man between 18 and 29 years old who had recovered from COVID-19. The sequenced sample was PBMCs or T cells enriched from blood (not recorded which). The chain carries TRBV11-3 and TRBJ2-2; 15 bases map to TRBD2. CDR3 sequence (DNA): TGTGCCAGCAGCTCATTAGGACTAGCGGGAGGGGTCGGGGAGCTGTTTTTT. Protein: CASSSLGLAGGVGELFF.